One sample yielded the 19 T cell receptor beta chains listed below, sequenced in a study of cytomegalovirus exposure and HLA in healthy donors. PCR primers comprised 60 Vbeta and 13 Jbeta primers. TCRdb's copy holds only in-frame clones and misses some; the assay was immunoSEQ multiplex PCR. The sample has about 190,000 clones; roughly 80% are singletons. Sequenced sample: PBMCs. The origin of the receptors is a woman aged 25-40 years in good health and CMV-seropositive.

The chain joins TRBV28 to TRBJ2-5, with 8 bases that match TRBD2. Germline trimming cut 3 bases from V and 6 bases from J; bases unmatched to any gene: 9. Germline loops: CDR1 MDHEN, CDR2 SYDVKM. The CDR3 is made up of 15 amino acids. CDR3 region: CASSFGAGVAKTQYF. In DNA, the CDR3 is TGTGCCAGCAGTTTTGGAGCGGGAGTCGCGAAGACCCAGTACTTC.

The chain couples TRBV5-1 to TRBJ2-7; a weak D match, TRBD2 (5 bases). Germline CDR1 and CDR2: SGHRS and YFSETQ. Trimming took off 4 bases at V and 2 bases at J, with 10 bases between the two ends. The CDR3 loop spans 13 amino acids. The chain's CDR3 is CASSPGVTYEQYF. CDR3 bases: TGCGCCAGCAGCCCCGGGGTGACCTACGAGCAGTACTTC. Combining the CDR3 with reference TRBV5-1 and TRBJ2-7 gives the whole variable domain KAGVTQTPRYLIKTRGQQVTLSCSPISGHRSVSWYQQTPGQGLQFLFEYFSETQRNKGNFPGRFSGRQFSNSRSEMNVSTLELGDSALYLCASSPGVTYEQYFGPGTRLTVT.

This chain links TRBV4-2 with TRBJ2-1, with TRBD2 matching over 11 bases. The germline CDR1 and CDR2 sequences are LGHNA and YNFKEQ. This CDR3 comprises 17 residues. With V trimmed by 0 bases and J by 6 bases, 7 bases remained unmatched. The CDR3 DNA reads TGTGCCAGCAGCCAAGACCTGACTAGCGGGGCCTTCAATGAGCAGTTCTTC. It encodes CASSQDLTSGAFNEQFF.

The chain links TRBV5-1 to TRBJ2-3; 7 nucleotides line up with TRBD2. The CDR3 is 16 amino acids. V trimming: 4 bases; J trimming: 2 bases; junction bases outside the gene matches: 10. Germline CDR1 reads SGHRS; CDR2 reads YFSETQ. In DNA form, the CDR3 reads TGCGCCAGCAGCCGGGGAGGGCGGGAAAACACAGATACGCAGTATTTT. This translates into CASSRGGRENTDTQYF.

This clone was recorded once. V is TRBV19 and J is TRBJ1-2; 10 bases agree with TRBD1. Germline V gene lookup returns CDR1 LNHDA and CDR2 SQIVND (reference sequence). The CDR3 consists of 13 residues. Trimming took 10 bases from V and 4 from J; bases not matched to a gene: 6. In DNA, the CDR3 is TGTGCCACCCAACGGACAGGGGGCTATGGCTACACCTTC. It specifies CATQRTGGYGYTF.

CDR3 protein: CASSGSWTGELFF. CDR3 bases: TGCGCCAGCAGCGGGAGTTGGACCGGGGAGCTGTTTTTT. The chain employs TRBV10-1 and TRBJ2-2; tentatively, D is TRBD2 (6 bases). The germline gives CDR1 WNHNN, CDR2 SYGVQD (reference sequence). The CDR3 sequence is 13 residues long. Trimming removed 6 bases from V and 5 bases from J, with 10 bases in between.

This chain joins TRBV15 and TRBJ2-1; 11 nucleotides line up with TRBD2. The CDR3 is made up of 17 amino acids. Losses at the gene ends were 2 bases for V and 5 bases for J; bases not matched to a gene: 8. Germline lookup yields CDR1 LNHNV and CDR2 YYDKDF (reference sequence). CDR3 in amino acids: CATSRIAGGPQHNEQFF. In DNA, the CDR3 is TGTGCCACCAGCAGAATAGCGGGAGGGCCGCAACACAATGAGCAGTTCTTC.

The chain is built from TRBV10-1 and TRBJ1-2; possibly TRBD1 for D (5 bases). The CDR3 is made up of 15 amino acids. CDR1 is WNHNN and CDR2 is SYGVQD in the germline V gene (reference sequence). Between the trimmed V and J ends, which lost 2 bases and 2 bases, there was a span of 12 bases. The CDR3 here is CASSEGGTGNYGYTF. CDR3 nucleotide sequence: TGCGCCAGCAGTGAGGGAGGGACGGGGAACTATGGCTACACCTTC.

The CDR3 reads CASSGGTSGSVNEQFF. CDR3 nucleotide sequence: TGTGCCAGCAGTGGGGGAACTAGCGGGAGTGTTAATGAGCAGTTCTTC. The V and J genes are TRBV27 and TRBJ2-1; 11 bases agree with TRBD2. This CDR3 contains 16 residues. V lost 5 bases and J lost 7; bases outside the gene matches: 10. Germline CDR1 MNHEY, CDR2 SMNVEV (reference sequence).

V usage is TRBV15 and J usage is TRBJ2-3; TRBD2 agrees at 7 bases. CDR3 length equals 18 residues. In germline, CDR1 is LNHNV, CDR2 YYDKDF (reference sequence). The V gene end was trimmed by 3 bases and the J gene end by 0 bases; junction bases not matched to a gene: 12. CDR3 sequence: CATSSSRDYPLSTDTQYF. The CDR3 DNA reads as TGTGCCACCAGCAGCTCCCGGGACTACCCATTGAGCACAGATACGCAGTATTTT.

Remarks on this clone: No DNA is shown, since the ends of the CDR3 on it are uncertain; the CDR3 is the one TCRdb lists. J is TRBJ2-6 and V is TRBV5-1; TRBD1, as called in the table, went unchecked against the DNA. Germline V gives CDR1 SGHRS, CDR2 YFSETQ. From its first to its last residue, the CDR3 has 17 amino acids. The CDR3 is CASGGTGVASGANVPTF.

The CDR3 protein is CASSPQNTGELFF. The CDR3 DNA reads as TGTGCCAGCAGCCCACAGAACACCGGGGAGCTGTTTTTT. V is TRBV6-4 and J is TRBJ2-2; the D is unclear. The V gene's germline CDR1 is MRHNA and CDR2 SNTAGT. V was clipped by 6 bases and J by 1 base, with 6 bases between them. The CDR3 contains 13 residues.

This chain uses TRBV2 with TRBJ2-7; 8 bases align to TRBD1. V gave up 6 bases and J gave up 3 bases; unmatched junction bases: 7. Per the germline V gene, CDR1 is SNHLY and CDR2 is FYNNEI. The CDR3 sequence is 14 residues long. As DNA, the CDR3 is TGTGCCAGCAGACCCGGACAGGGTAACTACGAGCAGTACTTC. Its translation is CASRPGQGNYEQYF.

The genes are TRBV18 and TRBJ2-2; possibly TRBD2 for D (5 bases). The ends were cut back, 3 bases at V and 6 bases at J, with 11 bases in the middle. The CDR3 length is 14 residues. Germline V gives CDR1 KGHSH, CDR2 LQKENI. CDR3 residues: CASSPDSMAGELFF. The CDR3 bases are TGTGCCAGCTCACCGGACTCGATGGCCGGGGAGCTGTTTTTT.

This clone was seen a few times. The chain carries TRBV27 and TRBJ2-7, with D tentatively TRBD2 (5 bases). The germline gives CDR1 MNHEY, CDR2 SMNVEV (reference sequence). This CDR3 contains 16 residues. Deletions cut 2 bases from V and 3 bases from J, with 17 bases between. Here the CDR3 DNA reads TGTGCCAGCAGTTTAGCGAGCGGTTCGACATACTACGAGCAGTACTTC. Translating it yields CASSLASGSTYYEQYF.

As regards this clone: The sample holds other DNA sequences that translate to the same CDR3. The chain is built from TRBV13 and TRBJ2-7; maybe TRBD2 (6 bases). The CDR3 length is 13 residues. Germline V gene data show CDR1 as PRHDT and CDR2 as FYEKMQ (reference sequence). The V end was cut by 0 bases, the J end by 4 bases, with 7 bases between. CDR3 nucleotides: TGTGCCAGCAGCTTAGGCCGGGGGTACGAGCAGTACTTC. Amino acids: CASSLGRGYEQYF.

This rearrangement joins TRBV5-6 to TRBJ2-5; tentatively, D is TRBD2 (6 bases). V shed 0 bases and J shed 11 bases, with 17 bases lying between them. The CDR3 totals 14 residues. The germline CDR1 and CDR2 sequences are SGHDT and YYEEEE. The CDR3 DNA reads TGTGCCAGCAGCTTGGGCCCAGGGAGGTCCGGGCAGTACTTC. This gives the protein CASSLGPGRSGQYF.

This clone occurred a few times. This rearrangement joins TRBV28 to TRBJ2-7; TRBD1 aligns across 7 bases. V shed 5 bases and J 4 bases; nucleotides not matched to a gene: 14. Germline assignment: CDR1 MDHEN and CDR2 SYDVKM. There are 16 residues in the CDR3. In DNA form, the CDR3 reads TGTGCCAGCAGTGGCCAGACAGGGACCTACAGATACGAGCAGTACTTC. Protein: CASSGQTGTYRYEQYF.

This chain joins TRBV5-1 and TRBJ2-1; TRBD2 aligns across 8 bases. The V gene end was trimmed by 2 bases and the J gene end by 5 bases; junction bases not matched to a gene: 3. The CDR3 has 14 residues. Per germline, CDR1 SGHRS and CDR2 YFSETQ. Here the CDR3 reads CASSFGRVDNEQFF. The DNA of the CDR3 is TGCGCCAGCAGCTTCGGGAGGGTAGACAATGAGCAGTTCTTC.